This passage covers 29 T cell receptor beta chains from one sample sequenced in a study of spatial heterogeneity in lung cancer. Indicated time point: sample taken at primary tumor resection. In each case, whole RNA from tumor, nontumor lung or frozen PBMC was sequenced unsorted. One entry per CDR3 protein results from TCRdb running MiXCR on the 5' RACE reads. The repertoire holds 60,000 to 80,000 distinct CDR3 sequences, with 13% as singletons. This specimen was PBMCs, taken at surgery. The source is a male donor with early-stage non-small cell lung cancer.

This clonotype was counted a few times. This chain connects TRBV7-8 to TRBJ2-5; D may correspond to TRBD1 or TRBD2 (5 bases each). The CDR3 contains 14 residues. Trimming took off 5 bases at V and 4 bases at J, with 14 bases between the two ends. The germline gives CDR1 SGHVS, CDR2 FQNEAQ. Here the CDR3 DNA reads TGTGCCAGCAGCCCGAGGGGTAGAAGAGAGACCCAGTACTTC. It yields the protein CASSPRGRRETQYF.

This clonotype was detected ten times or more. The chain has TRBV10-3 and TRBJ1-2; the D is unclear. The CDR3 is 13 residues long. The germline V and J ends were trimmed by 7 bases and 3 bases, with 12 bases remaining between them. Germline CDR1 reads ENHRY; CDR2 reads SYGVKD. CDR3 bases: TGTGCCATCACGGGCCGGGCCCACTATGGCTACACCTTC. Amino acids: CAITGRAHYGYTF.

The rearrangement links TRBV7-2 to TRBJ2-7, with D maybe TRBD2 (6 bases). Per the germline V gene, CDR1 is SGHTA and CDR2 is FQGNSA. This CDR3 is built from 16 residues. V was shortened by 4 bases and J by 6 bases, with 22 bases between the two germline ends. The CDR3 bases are TGTGCCAGCAGCTCGCTAGCGTTTGTGGGAGAAGGCGAGCAGTACTTC. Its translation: CASSSLAFVGEGEQYF.

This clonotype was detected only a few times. The CDR3 DNA sequence: TGTGCCACCAGTGATTACATCACAGATACGCAGTATTTT. Translation gives CATSDYITDTQYF. This rearrangement joins TRBV24-1 to TRBJ2-3, with D hard to call. Germline assignment: CDR1 KGHDR and CDR2 SFDVKD. Trimming stripped 2 bases from V and 2 bases from J, with 4 bases between. CDR3 length: 13 amino acids.

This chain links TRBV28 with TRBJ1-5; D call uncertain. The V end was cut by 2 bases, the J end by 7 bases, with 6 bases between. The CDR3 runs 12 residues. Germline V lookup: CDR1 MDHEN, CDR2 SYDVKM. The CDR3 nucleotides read TGTGCCAGCAGTTTACTTGGACAGCCCCAGCATTTT. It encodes CASSLLGQPQHF.

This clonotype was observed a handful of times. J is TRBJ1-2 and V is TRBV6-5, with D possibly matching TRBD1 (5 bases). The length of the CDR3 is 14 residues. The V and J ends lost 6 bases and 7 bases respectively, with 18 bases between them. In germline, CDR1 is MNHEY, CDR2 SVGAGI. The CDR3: CASRSPRGEVGYTF. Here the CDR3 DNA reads TGTGCCAGCAGATCTCCAAGAGGGGAGGTTGGCTACACCTTC.

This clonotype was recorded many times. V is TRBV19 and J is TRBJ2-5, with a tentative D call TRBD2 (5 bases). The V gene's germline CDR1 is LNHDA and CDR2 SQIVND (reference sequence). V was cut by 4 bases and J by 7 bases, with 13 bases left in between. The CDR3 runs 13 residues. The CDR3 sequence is CASSRGGSGTQYF. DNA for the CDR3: TGTGCCAGTAGTAGGGGTGGGAGCGGGACCCAGTACTTC.

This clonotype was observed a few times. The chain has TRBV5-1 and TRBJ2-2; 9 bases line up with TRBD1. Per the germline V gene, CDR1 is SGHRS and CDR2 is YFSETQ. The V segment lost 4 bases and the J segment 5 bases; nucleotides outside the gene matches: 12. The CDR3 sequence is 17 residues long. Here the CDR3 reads CASSLIRTGEGTGELFF. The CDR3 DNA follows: TGCGCCAGCAGCCTAATAAGGACAGGGGAAGGAACCGGGGAGCTGTTTTTT.

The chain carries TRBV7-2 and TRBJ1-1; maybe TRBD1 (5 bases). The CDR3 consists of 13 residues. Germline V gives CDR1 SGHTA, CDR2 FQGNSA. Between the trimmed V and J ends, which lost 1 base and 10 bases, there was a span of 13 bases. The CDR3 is CASSLGLRVAAFF. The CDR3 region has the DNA TGTGCCAGCAGCTTAGGTCTCAGGGTTGCAGCTTTCTTT.

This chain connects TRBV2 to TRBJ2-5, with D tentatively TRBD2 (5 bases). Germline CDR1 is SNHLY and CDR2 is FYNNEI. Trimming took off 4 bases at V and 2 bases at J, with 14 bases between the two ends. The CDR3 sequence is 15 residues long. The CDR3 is CASSAQFSVQETQYF. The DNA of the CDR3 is TGTGCCAGCAGTGCTCAATTTAGCGTGCAAGAGACCCAGTACTTC.

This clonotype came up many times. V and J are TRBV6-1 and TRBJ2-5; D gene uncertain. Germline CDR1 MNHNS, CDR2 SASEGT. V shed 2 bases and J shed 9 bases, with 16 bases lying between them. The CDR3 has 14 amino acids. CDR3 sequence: CASSELVTTAAQYF. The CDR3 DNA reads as TGTGCCAGCAGTGAATTAGTGACCACGGCGGCCCAGTACTTC.

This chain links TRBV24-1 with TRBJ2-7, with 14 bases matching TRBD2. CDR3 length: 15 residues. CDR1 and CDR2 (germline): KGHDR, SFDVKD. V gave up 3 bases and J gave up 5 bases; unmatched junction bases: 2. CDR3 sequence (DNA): TGTGCCACCAGTGATCCGGGACTAGCGGGAGACGAGCAGTACTTC. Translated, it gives CATSDPGLAGDEQYF.

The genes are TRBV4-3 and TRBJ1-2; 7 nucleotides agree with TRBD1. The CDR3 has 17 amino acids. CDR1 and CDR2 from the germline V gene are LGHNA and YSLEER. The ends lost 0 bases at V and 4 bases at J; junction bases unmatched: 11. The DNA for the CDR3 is TGCGCCAGCAGCCAAGATCCACAGGGGATCCGGGTCTATGGCTACACCTTC. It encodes CASSQDPQGIRVYGYTF.

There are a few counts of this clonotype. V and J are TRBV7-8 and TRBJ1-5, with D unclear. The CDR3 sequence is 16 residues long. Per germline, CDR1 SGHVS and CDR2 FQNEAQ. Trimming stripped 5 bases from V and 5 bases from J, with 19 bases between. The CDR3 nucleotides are TGTGCCAGCAGCCCCTGGACTCCTGGGAACCATCAGCCCCAGCATTTT. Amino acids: CASSPWTPGNHQPQHF.

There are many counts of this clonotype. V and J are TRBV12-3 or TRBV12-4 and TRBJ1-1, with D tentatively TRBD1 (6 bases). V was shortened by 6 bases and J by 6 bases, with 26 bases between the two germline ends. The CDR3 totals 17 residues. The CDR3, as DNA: TGTGCCAGCAGAAAATACTCGGGAGGGGGGAGGATCGCTGAAGCTTTCTTT. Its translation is CASRKYSGGGRIAEAFF.

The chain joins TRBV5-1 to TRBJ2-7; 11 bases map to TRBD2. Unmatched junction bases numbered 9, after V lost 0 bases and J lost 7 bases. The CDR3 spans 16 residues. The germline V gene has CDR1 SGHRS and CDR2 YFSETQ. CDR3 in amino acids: CASSLGLAGGPQEQYF. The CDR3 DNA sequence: TGCGCCAGCAGCTTGGGTTTAGCGGGAGGGCCGCAAGAGCAGTACTTC.

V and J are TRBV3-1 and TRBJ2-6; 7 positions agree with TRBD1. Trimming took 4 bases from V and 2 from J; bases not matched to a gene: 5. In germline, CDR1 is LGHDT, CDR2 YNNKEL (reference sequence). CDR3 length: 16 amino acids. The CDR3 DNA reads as TGTGCCAGCAGCCTTTTGACAGGGACTGGGGCCAACGTCCTGACTTTC. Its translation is CASSLLTGTGANVLTF.

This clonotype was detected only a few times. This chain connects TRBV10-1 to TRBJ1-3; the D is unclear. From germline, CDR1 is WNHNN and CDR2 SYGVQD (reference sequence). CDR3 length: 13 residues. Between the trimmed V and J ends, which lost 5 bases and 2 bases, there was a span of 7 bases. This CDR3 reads CASSPQAGNTIYF. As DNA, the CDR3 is TGCGCCAGCAGTCCCCAGGCTGGAAACACCATATATTTT.

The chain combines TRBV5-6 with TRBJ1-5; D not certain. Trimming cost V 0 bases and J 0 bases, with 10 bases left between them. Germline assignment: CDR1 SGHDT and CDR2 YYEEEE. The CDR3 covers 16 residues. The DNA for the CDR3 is TGTGCCAGCAGCTTGGGAGGTCTGTATAGCAATCAGCCCCAGCATTTT. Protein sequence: CASSLGGLYSNQPQHF.

The chain's CDR3 is CASSSWTGETQYF. CDR3 nucleotide sequence: TGCGCCAGCAGCTCTTGGACCGGCGAGACCCAGTACTTC. V and J are TRBV5-1 and TRBJ2-5; D unresolved. Germline assignment: CDR1 SGHRS and CDR2 YFSETQ. The V end was cut by 3 bases, the J end by 5 bases, with 11 bases between. The CDR3 is made up of 13 amino acids.

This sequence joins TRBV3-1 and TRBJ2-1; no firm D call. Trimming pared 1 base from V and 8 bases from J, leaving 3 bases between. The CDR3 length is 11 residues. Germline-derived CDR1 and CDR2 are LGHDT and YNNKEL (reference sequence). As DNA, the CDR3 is TGTGCCAGCAGCCAAGCGGATGAGCAGTTCTTC. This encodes CASSQADEQFF.

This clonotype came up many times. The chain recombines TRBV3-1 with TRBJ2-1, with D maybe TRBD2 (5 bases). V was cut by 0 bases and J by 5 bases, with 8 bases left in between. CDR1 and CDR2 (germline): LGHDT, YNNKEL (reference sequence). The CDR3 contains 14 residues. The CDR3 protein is CASSQESADNEQFF. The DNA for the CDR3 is TGTGCCAGCAGCCAAGAGTCAGCGGACAATGAGCAGTTCTTC.

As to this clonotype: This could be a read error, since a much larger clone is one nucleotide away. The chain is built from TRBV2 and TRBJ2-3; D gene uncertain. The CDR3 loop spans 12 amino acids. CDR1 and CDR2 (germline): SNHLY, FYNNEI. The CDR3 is CASTSFGDTRYF. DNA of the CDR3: TGTGCCAGCACCTCCTTTGGAGATACGCGGTATTTT.

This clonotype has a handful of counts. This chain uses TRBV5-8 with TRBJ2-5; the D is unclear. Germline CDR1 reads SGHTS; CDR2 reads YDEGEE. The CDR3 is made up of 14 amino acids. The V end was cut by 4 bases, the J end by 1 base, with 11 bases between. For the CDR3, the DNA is TGTGCCAGCAGCCCGGAAGTGGGCCAAGAGACCCAGTACTTC. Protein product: CASSPEVGQETQYF.

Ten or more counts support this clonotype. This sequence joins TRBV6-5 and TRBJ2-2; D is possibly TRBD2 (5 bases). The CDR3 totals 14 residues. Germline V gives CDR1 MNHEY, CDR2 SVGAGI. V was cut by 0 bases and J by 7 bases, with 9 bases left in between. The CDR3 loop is CASSYSASRGELFF. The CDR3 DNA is TGTGCCAGCAGTTACTCAGCTAGCCGCGGGGAGCTGTTTTTT.

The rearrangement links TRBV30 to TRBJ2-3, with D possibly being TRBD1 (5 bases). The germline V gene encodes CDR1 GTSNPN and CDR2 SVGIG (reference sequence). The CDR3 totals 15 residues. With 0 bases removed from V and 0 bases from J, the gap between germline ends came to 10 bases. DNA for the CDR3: TGTGCCTGGAGTGTAGGGGCGGCTAGCACAGATACGCAGTATTTT. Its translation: CAWSVGAASTDTQYF.

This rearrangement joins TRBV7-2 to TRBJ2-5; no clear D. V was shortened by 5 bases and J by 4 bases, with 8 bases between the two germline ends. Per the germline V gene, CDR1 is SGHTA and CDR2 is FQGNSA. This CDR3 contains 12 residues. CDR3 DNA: TGTGCCAGCAGCCGGGCCCGAGAGACCCAGTACTTC. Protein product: CASSRARETQYF.

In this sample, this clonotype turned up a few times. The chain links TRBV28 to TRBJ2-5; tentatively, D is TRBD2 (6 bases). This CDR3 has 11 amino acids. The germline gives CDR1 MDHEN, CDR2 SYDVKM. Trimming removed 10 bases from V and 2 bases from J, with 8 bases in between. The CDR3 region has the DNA TGTGCCACCGGGACTCAAGAGACCCAGTACTTC. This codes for CATGTQETQYF.

The CDR3 spells CARSALHNEQFF. The CDR3 DNA reads as TGTGCCCGGTCGGCCCTGCACAATGAGCAGTTCTTC. The chain combines TRBV30 with TRBJ2-1, with D unresolved. The CDR3 loop spans 12 amino acids. Trimming shortened V by 8 bases and J by 5 bases, and 13 bases separated the two germline ends. Germline V gives CDR1 GTSNPN, CDR2 SVGIG (reference sequence).